This entry lists 20 T cell receptor beta chains sequenced from one sample in a study of cytomegalovirus exposure and HLA in healthy donors (dated by TCRdb to 2015 to 2018). Library preparation was by the immunoSEQ multiplex PCR assay. The multiplex PCR relied on a mix of 60 forward primers for TCR Vbeta segments and 13 reverse primers for TCR Jbeta segments. TCRdb's version of the immuneACCESS table is confined to in-frame rearrangements and falls short of the full clone set. An unresolved V gene accounts for under half of the shortfall where checked; the remainder is of unknown origin. This sample holds about 35,000 clones; more than 80% were observed only once. The ten most abundant clones make up approximately 6% of the sample. Material for sequencing was PBMCs. All receptors come from a male donor in good health and CMV-seronegative.

This chain connects TRBV5-4 to TRBJ2-2; a weak D match, TRBD1 (6 bases). Trimming stripped 10 bases from V and 2 bases from J, with 24 bases between. CDR1 is SGHNT and CDR2 is YYREEE in the germline V gene (reference sequence). The CDR3 spans 17 residues. The CDR3 sequence is CAVRPGQRTPNTGELFF. CDR3 coding DNA: TGTGCCGTCCGACCGGGACAAAGAACTCCAAACACCGGGGAGCTGTTTTTT.

V gene TRBV5-4 combines with J gene TRBJ2-7; the D is unclear. CDR1 is SGHNT, CDR2 YYREEE, per germline (reference sequence). The CDR3 sequence is 13 residues long. V was shortened by 7 bases and J by 4 bases, with 15 bases between the two germline ends. The DNA for the CDR3 is TGTGCCAGCTCCTCGAGCCAACCATACGAGCAGTACTTC. Encoded protein: CASSSSQPYEQYF. The full variable domain, completed using reference TRBV5-4 and TRBJ2-7, is ETGVTQSPTHLIKTRGQQVTLRCSSQSGHNTVSWYQQALGQGPQFIFQYYREEENGRGNFPPRFSGLQFPNYSSELNVNALELDDSALYLCASSSSQPYEQYFGPGTRLTVT.

The J gene is TRBJ2-1, the V gene TRBV28; 9 bases align to TRBD2. V dropped 2 bases and J dropped 7; count of bases not matched to a gene: 12. CDR1 MDHEN and CDR2 SYDVKM come from the germline V gene. The CDR3 has 17 amino acids. CDR3 DNA sequence: TGTGCCAGCAGTTTACCCCGGGGGCGGGAGGGCGGGAATGAGCAGTTCTTC. As protein: CASSLPRGREGGNEQFF.

The chain links TRBV5-4 to TRBJ1-2; a possible D gene is TRBD1 (5 bases). Germline values: CDR1 SGHNT, CDR2 YYREEE (reference sequence). V was shortened by 4 bases and J by 4 bases, with 14 bases between the two germline ends. The CDR3 loop spans 14 amino acids. The DNA of the CDR3 is TGTGCCAGCAGCGGCCAGGGTCGAGGCTATGGCTACACCTTC. As protein: CASSGQGRGYGYTF.

This chain connects TRBV4-2 to TRBJ2-7, with 7 bases matching TRBD2. CDR3 length: 17 residues. Germline CDR1 LGHNA, CDR2 YNFKEQ. J lost 2 bases, V lost 2 bases, and 12 bases had no gene match. The CDR3 spells CASSQNGKLARTYEQYF. The DNA of the CDR3 is TGTGCCAGCAGCCAAAACGGAAAACTAGCGAGAACCTACGAGCAGTACTTC.

The V and J genes are TRBV2 and TRBJ1-1, with TRBD1 as a possible D gene (6 bases). The CDR3 has 14 residues. Per germline, CDR1 SNHLY and CDR2 FYNNEI. The V end lost 5 bases, the J end lost 0 bases, and 10 bases lay between the germline ends. CDR3 sequence: CASSQQGMNTEAFF. The CDR3 DNA reads TGTGCCAGCAGTCAACAGGGCATGAACACTGAAGCTTTCTTT.

The CDR3 is CASSDRQGSTGELFF. The CDR3 DNA reads as TGTGCCAGCAGCGACCGACAGGGGAGTACCGGGGAGCTGTTTTTT. The V gene is TRBV5-4, the J gene TRBJ2-2, with TRBD1 matching 8 bases. The germline CDR1 and CDR2 sequences are SGHNT and YYREEE (reference sequence). This CDR3 contains 15 residues. The junction had 7 bases not matched to a gene; V was cut back by 4 bases and J by 5 bases.

The genes are TRBV5-4 and TRBJ2-5, with TRBD1 as a possible D gene (5 bases). Trimming took 4 bases from V and 5 from J, leaving 18 bases between them. Per germline, CDR1 SGHNT and CDR2 YYREEE (reference sequence). The CDR3 spans 15 residues. The CDR3 DNA follows: TGTGCCAGCAGCAGGGTCAGGGATCAAGGCGAGACCCAGTACTTC. This codes for CASSRVRDQGETQYF.

The chain employs TRBV19 and TRBJ1-5; TRBD1 aligns across 7 bases. Germline V gene data show CDR1 as LNHDA and CDR2 as SQIVND (reference sequence). The CDR3 loop spans 14 amino acids. The V gene end was trimmed by 3 bases and the J gene end by 5 bases; junction bases not matched to a gene: 4. DNA for the CDR3: TGTGCCAGTAGTATGAGACAGGGTTATCAGCCCCAGCATTTT. Translation gives CASSMRQGYQPQHF.

The chain links TRBV28 to TRBJ1-1; 9 bases match TRBD1. The V gene end was trimmed by 7 bases and the J gene end by 1 base; junction bases not matched to a gene: 4. Germline CDR1 and CDR2: MDHEN and SYDVKM. The CDR3 is 14 residues long. The CDR3 loop is CASMGGQGNTEAFF. The CDR3 DNA reads TGTGCCAGCATGGGGGGACAGGGGAACACTGAAGCTTTCTTT.

CDR3 amino acids: CASSLEGANTEAFF. For the CDR3, the DNA is TGCGCCAGCAGCTTGGAAGGGGCGAACACTGAAGCTTTCTTT. The J gene is TRBJ1-1, the V gene TRBV5-1; TRBD1 might be the D (5 bases). Per germline, CDR1 SGHRS and CDR2 YFSETQ. The CDR3 consists of 14 residues. V lost 0 bases and J lost 1, with 7 bases in between.

The chain combines TRBV9 with TRBJ2-3; D might be TRBD2 (5 bases). This CDR3 has 14 amino acids. Trimming took off 0 bases at V and 3 bases at J, with 8 bases between the two ends. Germline V gene sequence: CDR1 SGDLS, CDR2 YYNGEE. The CDR3 nucleotides are TGTGCCAGCAGCGTAGTCCCGGGGACAGATACGCAGTATTTT. Protein product: CASSVVPGTDTQYF.

The chain couples TRBV6-1 to TRBJ1-3; D is perhaps TRBD1 (6 bases). This CDR3 spans 15 amino acids. Trimming left V 0 bases short and J 8 bases short, with 14 bases between. Germline-derived CDR1 and CDR2 are MNHNS and SASEGT. CDR3 bases: TGTGCCAGCAGTGAAGCCCAGGGGACCTCTGACACCATATATTTT. Protein: CASSEAQGTSDTIYF.

The gene calls are TRBV7-8 and TRBJ1-4, with 8 bases lining up with TRBD1. CDR3 size: 17 residues. In germline, CDR1 is SGHVS, CDR2 FQNEAQ. V shed 5 bases, J shed 0 bases, and the junction held 8 bases outside the gene matches. CDR3 nucleotide sequence: TGTGCCAGCAGCAAAGACAGGGGCACCGCAACTAATGAAAAACTGTTTTTT. This codes for CASSKDRGTATNEKLFF.

This clone has only a few counts. The rearrangement links TRBV13 to TRBJ2-7, with 10 bases that match TRBD1. This CDR3 spans 16 amino acids. Looked up from germline, CDR1 is PRHDT and CDR2 is FYEKMQ (reference sequence). V was pared by 3 bases and J by 1 base, with 6 bases of the junction left unmatched. CDR3 loop: CASSFRDRGTSYEQYF. CDR3 nucleotide sequence: TGTGCCAGCAGCTTCCGGGACAGGGGCACGTCCTACGAGCAGTACTTC. Full variable domain (rest looked up from reference TRBV13 and TRBJ2-7): AAGVIQSPRHLIKEKRETATLKCYPIPRHDTVYWYQQGPGQDPQFLISFYEKMQSDKGSIPDRFSAQQFSDYHSELNMSSLELGDSALYFCASSFRDRGTSYEQYFGPGTRLTVT.

The chain has TRBV12-5 and TRBJ2-6; D is ambiguous. The V and J ends lost 7 bases and 4 bases respectively, with 8 bases between them. Looked up from germline, CDR1 is LGHNT and CDR2 is FRNRAP. This CDR3 spans 13 amino acids. The DNA of the CDR3 is TGTGCTAGTGCCGGGTTCGGGGCCAACGTCCTGACTTTC. Its translation is CASAGFGANVLTF.

J is TRBJ2-2 and V is TRBV19; no definite D call. Germline CDR1 and CDR2: LNHDA and SQIVND (reference sequence). V was pared by 10 bases and J by 8 bases, with 14 bases between. CDR3 length equals 12 residues. For the CDR3, the DNA is TGTGCCACCTATACGTACAGAGGGGAGCTGTTTTTT. The encoded protein is CATYTYRGELFF. Drawing the rest from reference TRBV19 and TRBJ2-2, the complete variable domain is DGGITQSPKYLFRKEGQNVTLSCEQNLNHDAMYWYRQDPGQGLRLIYYSQIVNDFQKGDIAEGYSVSREKKESFPLTVTSAQKNPTAFYLCATYTYRGELFFGEGSRLTVL.

The chain recombines TRBV28 with TRBJ1-1, with a possible D match to TRBD1 (5 bases). V lost 6 bases and J lost 0, with 8 bases in between. CDR3 size: 13 residues. CDR1 and CDR2 (germline): MDHEN, SYDVKM. The CDR3 protein is CASRQVLNTEAFF. For the CDR3, the DNA is TGTGCCAGCAGACAGGTTTTGAACACTGAAGCTTTCTTT.

This clone occurred a few times. The chain employs TRBV6-5 and TRBJ1-1; 9 bases agree with TRBD1. Germline assignment: CDR1 MNHEY and CDR2 SVGAGI. After removal of 6 bases from V and 5 bases from J, the junction contained 4 bases not matched to a gene. The CDR3 extends over 13 amino acids. In nucleotides, the CDR3 is TGTGCCAGCAGAGGGACAGGGAGGACTGAAGCTTTCTTT. Protein: CASRGTGRTEAFF.

This chain joins TRBV5-4 and TRBJ2-3, with 8 bases matching TRBD1. Losses at the gene ends were 4 bases for V and 5 bases for J; bases not matched to a gene: 6. Germline V CDR1 and CDR2: SGHNT, YYREEE (reference sequence). The CDR3 sequence is 14 residues long. The DNA for the CDR3 is TGTGCCAGCAGCCGTCAGGGGGCGGTAGATACGCAGTATTTT. Protein product: CASSRQGAVDTQYF.